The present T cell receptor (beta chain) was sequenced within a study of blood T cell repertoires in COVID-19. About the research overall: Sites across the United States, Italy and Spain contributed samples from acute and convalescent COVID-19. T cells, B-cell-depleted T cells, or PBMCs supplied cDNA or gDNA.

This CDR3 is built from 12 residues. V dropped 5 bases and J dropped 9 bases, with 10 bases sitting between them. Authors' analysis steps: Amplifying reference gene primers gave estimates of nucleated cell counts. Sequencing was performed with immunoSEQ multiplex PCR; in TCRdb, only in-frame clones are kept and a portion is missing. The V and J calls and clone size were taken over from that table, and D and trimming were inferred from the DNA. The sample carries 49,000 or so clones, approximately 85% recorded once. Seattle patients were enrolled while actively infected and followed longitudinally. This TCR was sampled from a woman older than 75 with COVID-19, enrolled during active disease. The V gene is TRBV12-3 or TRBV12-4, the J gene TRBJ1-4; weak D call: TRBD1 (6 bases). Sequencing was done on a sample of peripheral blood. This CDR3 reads CASSPQGKKLFF. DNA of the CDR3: TGTGCCAGCAGTCCACAGGGCAAAAAACTGTTTTTT.